This T cell receptor beta chain appears in the sequencing data of a study of blood T cell repertoires in COVID-19. At the level of the study: From the United States, Italy and Spain came samples of acute and convalescent COVID-19.

This clone was seen once. Unmatched junction bases numbered 4, after V lost 7 bases and J lost 2 bases. The V gene's germline CDR1 is SNHLY and CDR2 FYNNEI. The CDR3 extends over 15 amino acids. Authors' processing steps: Quantification of nucleated cells was approximated via reference gene primer amplification. Data came from immunoSEQ multiplex PCR; TCRdb stores just in-frame clones and leaves some out. That table gives V, J and clone size, and the DNA gave D and trimming. Found here are 200,000 to 250,000 clones, around 87% of them singletons; the top ten hold about 3.5%. Across about two dozen US areas, participants ranged in age from 18 to 89 years.

The TCR sequence derives from a woman aged 18-29 years in a cohort exposed to, infected with or recovered from COVID-19 (not recorded which). The genes are TRBV2 and TRBJ2-3, with TRBD2 matching 12 bases. The sample taken for sequencing was PBMCs or T cells enriched from blood (not recorded which). The CDR3 bases are TGTGCCAGCACCCGACTAGCGGGAGTCACAGATACGCAGTATTTT. Translation: CASTRLAGVTDTQYF.